This T cell receptor (beta chain) was profiled in a study of blood T cells in healthy people across ages. CDR3 size: 15 residues. The germline CDR1 and CDR2 sequences are LNHDA and SQIVND (reference sequence). With 4 bases removed from V and 7 bases from J, the gap between germline ends came to 16 bases. It was with a sample-barcoded 5' primer and a J-beta primer mix that a second PCR of roughly 6 to 11 cycles was run. TCRdb redid the calling of the 5' RACE reads with MiXCR, one entry per CDR3 protein. Among 500,000 to 650,000 distinct CDR3 sequences listed, roughly a quarter were seen once. Regarding the study as a whole: While age rose, TCR beta diversity per million T cells dropped in a roughly linear way.

There are many counts of this clonotype. Its antigen is still unknown. Each sample yielded at least 5.5 micrograms of PBMC total RNA. These same records also appear under a second study, on T cells of mothers and their children. That work contributes: It was found that thymic selection shapes TCR recombination output similarly in related and unrelated pairs. The authors detected no persistent microchimeric T cell clones.

What was sequenced was blood. The chain combines TRBV19 with TRBJ1-4; possibly TRBD1 for D (6 bases). This TCR derives from a boy aged 2 to 10 in good health. Written as DNA, the CDR3 is TGTGCCAGTAGTACCTTTCGCAGGGGTCTTGAAAAACTGTTTTTT. Amino acid sequence: CASSTFRRGLEKLFF.